This TCR beta chain was recorded in a study of cytomegalovirus exposure and HLA in healthy donors. This table comes from immunoSEQ multiplex PCR, and its TCRdb copy is limited to in-frame clones, with some not included. The data contain some 120,000 clones, roughly 90% of them singletons. Germline lookup yields CDR1 MDHEN and CDR2 SYDVKM. This CDR3 has 15 amino acids. Germline trimming cut 4 bases from V and 2 bases from J; bases unmatched to any gene: 7. Sequencing used PBMCs. This sequence joins TRBV28 and TRBJ2-7, with 8 bases matching TRBD2. This TCR came from a woman in her late teens or twenties in good health and CMV-seronegative. CDR3 bases: TGTGCCAGCAGTTCCGGGGGGGCAGGGACCTACGAGCAGTACTTC. Its translation: CASSSGGAGTYEQYF.